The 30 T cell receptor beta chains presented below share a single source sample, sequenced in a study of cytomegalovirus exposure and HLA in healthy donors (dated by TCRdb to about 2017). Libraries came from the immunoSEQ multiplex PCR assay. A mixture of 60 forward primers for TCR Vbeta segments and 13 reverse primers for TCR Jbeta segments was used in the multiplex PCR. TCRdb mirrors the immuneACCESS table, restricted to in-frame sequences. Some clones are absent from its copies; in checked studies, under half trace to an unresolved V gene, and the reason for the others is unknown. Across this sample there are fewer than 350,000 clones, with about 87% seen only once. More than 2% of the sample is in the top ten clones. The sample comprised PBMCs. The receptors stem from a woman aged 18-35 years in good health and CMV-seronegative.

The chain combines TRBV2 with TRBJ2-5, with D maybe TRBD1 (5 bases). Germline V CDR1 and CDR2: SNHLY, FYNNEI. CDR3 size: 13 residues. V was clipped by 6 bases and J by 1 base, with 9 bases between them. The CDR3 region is CASRGLSQETQYF. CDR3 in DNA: TGTGCCAGCAGGGGGCTGAGCCAAGAGACCCAGTACTTC.

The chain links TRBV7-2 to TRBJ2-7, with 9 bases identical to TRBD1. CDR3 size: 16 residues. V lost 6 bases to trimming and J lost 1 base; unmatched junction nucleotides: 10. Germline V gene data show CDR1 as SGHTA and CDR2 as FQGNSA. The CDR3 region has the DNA TGTGCCAGCAGATCTCGGGACAGGGCCCCTTCCTACGAGCAGTACTTC. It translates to CASRSRDRAPSYEQYF.

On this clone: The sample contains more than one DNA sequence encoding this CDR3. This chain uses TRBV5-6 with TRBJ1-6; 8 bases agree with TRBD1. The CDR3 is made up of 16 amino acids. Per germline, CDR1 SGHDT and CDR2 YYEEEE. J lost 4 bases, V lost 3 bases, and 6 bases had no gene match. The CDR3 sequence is CASSSYGQGYNSPLHF. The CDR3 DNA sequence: TGTGCCAGCAGCTCCTACGGACAGGGATATAATTCACCCCTCCACTTT. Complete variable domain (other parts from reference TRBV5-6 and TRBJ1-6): DAGVTQSPTHLIKTRGQQVTLRCSPKSGHDTVSWYQQALGQGPQFIFQYYEEEERQRGNFPDRFSGHQFPNYSSELNVNALLLGDSALYLCASSSYGQGYNSPLHFGNGTRLTVT.

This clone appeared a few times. The CDR3: CASSPIAGTEVGYTF. DNA of the CDR3: TGTGCCAGCTCACCAATCGCCGGGACAGAAGTCGGCTACACCTTC. This sequence joins TRBV18 and TRBJ1-2; 7 bases map to TRBD1. Germline trimming cut 2 bases from V and 8 bases from J; bases unmatched to any gene: 11. There are 15 residues in the CDR3. Per the germline V gene, CDR1 is KGHSH and CDR2 is LQKENI.

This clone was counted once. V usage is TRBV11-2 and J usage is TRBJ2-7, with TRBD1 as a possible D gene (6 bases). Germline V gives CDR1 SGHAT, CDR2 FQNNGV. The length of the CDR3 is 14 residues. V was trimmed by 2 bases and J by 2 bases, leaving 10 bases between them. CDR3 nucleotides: TGTGCCAGCAGCTTAAACAGGGTCACCTACGAGCAGTACTTC. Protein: CASSLNRVTYEQYF. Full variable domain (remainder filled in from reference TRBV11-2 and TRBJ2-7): EAGVAQSPRYKIIEKRQSVAFWCNPISGHATLYWYQQILGQGPKLLIQFQNNGVVDDSQLPKDRFSAERLKGVDSTLKIQPAKLEDSAVYLCASSLNRVTYEQYFGPGTRLTVT.

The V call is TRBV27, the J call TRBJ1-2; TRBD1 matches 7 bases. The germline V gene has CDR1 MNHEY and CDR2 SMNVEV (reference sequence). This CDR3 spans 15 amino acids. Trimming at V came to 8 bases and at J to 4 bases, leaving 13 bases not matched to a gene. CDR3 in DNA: TGTGCCAGCGGCCCCTCGGGACAGTCCGGCTATGGCTACACCTTC. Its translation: CASGPSGQSGYGYTF.

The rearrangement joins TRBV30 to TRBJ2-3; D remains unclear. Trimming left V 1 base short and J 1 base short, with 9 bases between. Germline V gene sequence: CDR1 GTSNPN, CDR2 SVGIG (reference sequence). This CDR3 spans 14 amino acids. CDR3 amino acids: CAWSAWSRTDTQYF. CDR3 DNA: TGTGCCTGGAGTGCTTGGAGCCGCACAGATACGCAGTATTTT.

The CDR3 loop reads CASRLTDRLRAFF. The CDR3 DNA is TGTGCCAGCCGTTTGACAGACCGCCTCCGGGCTTTCTTT. The genes are TRBV6-6 and TRBJ1-1; possible D gene TRBD1, 5 bases. CDR1 and CDR2 (germline): MNHNY, SVGAGI (reference sequence). The CDR3 loop spans 13 amino acids. V was pared by 8 bases and J by 11 bases, with 21 bases between.

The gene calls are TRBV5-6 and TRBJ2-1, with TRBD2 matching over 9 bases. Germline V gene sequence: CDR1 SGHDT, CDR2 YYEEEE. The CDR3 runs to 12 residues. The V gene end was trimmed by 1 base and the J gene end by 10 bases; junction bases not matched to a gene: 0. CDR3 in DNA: TGTGCCAGCAGCTTGCTAGCGGGGGAGCAGTTCTTC. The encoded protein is CASSLLAGEQFF.

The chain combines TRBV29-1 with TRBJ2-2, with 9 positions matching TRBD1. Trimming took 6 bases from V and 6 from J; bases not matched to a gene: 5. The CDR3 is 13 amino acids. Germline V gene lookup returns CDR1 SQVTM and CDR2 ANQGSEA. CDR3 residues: CSVKGQGPGELFF. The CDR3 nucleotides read TGCAGCGTAAAGGGACAGGGACCCGGGGAGCTGTTTTTT.

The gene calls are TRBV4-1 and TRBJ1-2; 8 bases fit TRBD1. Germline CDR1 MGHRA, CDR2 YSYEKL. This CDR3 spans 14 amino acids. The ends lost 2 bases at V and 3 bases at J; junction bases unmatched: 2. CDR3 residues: CASSQQGADYGYTF. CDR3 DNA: TGCGCCAGCAGCCAACAGGGGGCTGACTATGGCTACACCTTC.

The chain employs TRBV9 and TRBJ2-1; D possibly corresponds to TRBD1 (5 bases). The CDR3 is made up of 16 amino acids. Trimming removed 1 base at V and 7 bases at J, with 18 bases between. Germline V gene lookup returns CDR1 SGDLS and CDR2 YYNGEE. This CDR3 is CASSVSGEGARNEQFF. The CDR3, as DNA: TGTGCCAGCAGCGTAAGTGGCGAAGGGGCCCGGAATGAGCAGTTCTTC.

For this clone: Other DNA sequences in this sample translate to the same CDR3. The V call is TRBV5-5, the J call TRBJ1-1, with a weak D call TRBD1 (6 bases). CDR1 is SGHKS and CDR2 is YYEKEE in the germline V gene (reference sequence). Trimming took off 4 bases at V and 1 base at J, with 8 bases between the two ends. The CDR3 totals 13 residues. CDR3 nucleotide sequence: TGTGCCAGCAGCCTGACAGGGAACACTGAAGCTTTCTTT. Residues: CASSLTGNTEAFF.

The CDR3 spells CASSPRQNRNQPQHF. The CDR3 bases are TGTGCCAGCTCGCCCAGACAGAATCGCAATCAGCCCCAGCATTTT. This chain joins TRBV18 and TRBJ1-5; possibly TRBD1 for D (5 bases). V dropped 6 bases and J dropped 2 bases, with 14 bases sitting between them. The CDR3 is made up of 15 amino acids. CDR1 KGHSH and CDR2 LQKENI come from the germline V gene.

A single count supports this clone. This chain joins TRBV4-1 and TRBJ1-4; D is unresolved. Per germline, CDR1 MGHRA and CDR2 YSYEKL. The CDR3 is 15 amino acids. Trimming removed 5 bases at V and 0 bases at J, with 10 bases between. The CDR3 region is CASSVRLATNEKLFF. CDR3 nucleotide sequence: TGCGCCAGCAGCGTCCGACTTGCAACTAATGAAAAACTGTTTTTT.

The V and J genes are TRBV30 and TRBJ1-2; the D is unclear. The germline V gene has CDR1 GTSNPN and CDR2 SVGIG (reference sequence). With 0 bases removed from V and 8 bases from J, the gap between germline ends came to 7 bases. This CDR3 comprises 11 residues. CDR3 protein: CAWSVREGYTF. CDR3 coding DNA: TGTGCCTGGAGTGTCCGCGAGGGCTACACCTTC.

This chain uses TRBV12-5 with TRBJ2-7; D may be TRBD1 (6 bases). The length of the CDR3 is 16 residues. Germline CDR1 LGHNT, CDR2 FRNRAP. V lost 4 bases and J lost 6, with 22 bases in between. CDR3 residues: CASGSLGGEPTLEQYF. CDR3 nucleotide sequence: TGTGCTAGTGGTTCACTAGGGGGAGAACCTACTCTCGAGCAGTACTTC.

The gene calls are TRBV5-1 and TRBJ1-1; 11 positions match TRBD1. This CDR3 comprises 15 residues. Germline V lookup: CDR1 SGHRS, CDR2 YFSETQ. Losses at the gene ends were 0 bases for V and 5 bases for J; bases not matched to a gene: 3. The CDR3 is CASSLDWDRGTEAFF. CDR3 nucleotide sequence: TGCGCCAGCAGCTTGGATTGGGACAGGGGGACTGAAGCTTTCTTT.

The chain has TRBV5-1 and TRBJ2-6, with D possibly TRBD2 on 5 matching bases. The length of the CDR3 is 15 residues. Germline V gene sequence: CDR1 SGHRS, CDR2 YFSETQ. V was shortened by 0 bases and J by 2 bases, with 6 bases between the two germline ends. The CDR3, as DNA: TGCGCCAGCAGCTTGGACGGGGCTGGGGCCAACGTCCTGACTTTC. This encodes CASSLDGAGANVLTF.

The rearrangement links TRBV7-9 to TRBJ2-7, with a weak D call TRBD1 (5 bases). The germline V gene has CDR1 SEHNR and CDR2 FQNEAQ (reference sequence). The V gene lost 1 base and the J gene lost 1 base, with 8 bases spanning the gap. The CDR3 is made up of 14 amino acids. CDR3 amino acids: CASSLVTASYEQYF. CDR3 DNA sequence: TGTGCCAGCAGCTTAGTGACAGCATCCTACGAGCAGTACTTC. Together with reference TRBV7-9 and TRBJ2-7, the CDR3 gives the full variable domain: DTGVSQNPRHKITKRGQNVTFRCDPISEHNRLYWYRQTLGQGPEFLTYFQNEAQLEKSRLLSDRFSAERPKGSFSTLEIQRTEQGDSAMYLCASSLVTASYEQYFGPGTRLTVT.

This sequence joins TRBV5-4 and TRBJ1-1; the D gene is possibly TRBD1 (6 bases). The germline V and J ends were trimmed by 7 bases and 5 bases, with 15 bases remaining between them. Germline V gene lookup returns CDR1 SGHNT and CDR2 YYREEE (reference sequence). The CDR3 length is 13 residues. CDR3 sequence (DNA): TGTGCCAGCGTAGGCAGGGGTGAAACTGAAGCTTTCTTT. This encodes CASVGRGETEAFF.

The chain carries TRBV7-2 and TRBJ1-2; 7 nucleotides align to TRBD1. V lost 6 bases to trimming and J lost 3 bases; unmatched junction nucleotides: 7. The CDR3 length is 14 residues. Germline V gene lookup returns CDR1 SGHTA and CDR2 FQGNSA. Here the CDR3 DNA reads TGTGCCAGCAGGAGCTGGACAGGCGACTATGGCTACACCTTC. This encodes CASRSWTGDYGYTF.

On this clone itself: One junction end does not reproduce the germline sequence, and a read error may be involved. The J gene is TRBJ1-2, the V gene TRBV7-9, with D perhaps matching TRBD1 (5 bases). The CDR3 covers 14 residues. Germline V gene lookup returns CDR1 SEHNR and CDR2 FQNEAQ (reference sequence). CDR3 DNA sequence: TGTTCCAGCAGCCTAGAGACAGATTACTATGGCTACACCTTC. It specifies CSSSLETDYYGYTF.

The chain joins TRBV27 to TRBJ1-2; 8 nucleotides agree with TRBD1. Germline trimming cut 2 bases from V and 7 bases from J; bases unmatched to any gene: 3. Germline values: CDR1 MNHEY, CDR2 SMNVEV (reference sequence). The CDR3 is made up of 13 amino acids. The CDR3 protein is CASSLTDRGGYTF. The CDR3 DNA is TGTGCCAGCAGTTTAACCGACAGGGGTGGCTACACCTTC.

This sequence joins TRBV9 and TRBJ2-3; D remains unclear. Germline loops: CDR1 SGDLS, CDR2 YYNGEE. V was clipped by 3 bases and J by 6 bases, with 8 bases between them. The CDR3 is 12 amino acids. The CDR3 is CASSAQWDTQYF. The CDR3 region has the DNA TGTGCCAGCAGCGCCCAGTGGGATACGCAGTATTTT.

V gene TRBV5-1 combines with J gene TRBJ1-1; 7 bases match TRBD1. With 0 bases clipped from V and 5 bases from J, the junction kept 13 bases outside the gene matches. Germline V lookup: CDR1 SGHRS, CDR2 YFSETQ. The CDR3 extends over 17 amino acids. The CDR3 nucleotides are TGCGCCAGCAGCTTGGGGCCTGTTCGGCAGGGGGAAACTGAAGCTTTCTTT. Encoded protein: CASSLGPVRQGETEAFF.

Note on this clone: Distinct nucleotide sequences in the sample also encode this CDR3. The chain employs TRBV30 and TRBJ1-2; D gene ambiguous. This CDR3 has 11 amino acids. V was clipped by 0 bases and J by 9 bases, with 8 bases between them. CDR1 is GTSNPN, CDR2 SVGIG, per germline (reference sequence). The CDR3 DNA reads TGTGCCTGGAGTGTAGGAGGGAGCTACACCTTC. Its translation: CAWSVGGSYTF.

The CDR3 nucleotides are TGTGCCAGCAGCTTTCCAGGGTTCGAGACCCAGTACTTC. Translated: CASSFPGFETQYF. This rearrangement joins TRBV13 to TRBJ2-5, with D perhaps TRBD1 (5 bases). CDR1 and CDR2 from the germline V gene are PRHDT and FYEKMQ (reference sequence). V was trimmed by 3 bases and J by 5 bases, leaving 10 bases between them. There are 13 residues in the CDR3. The full variable domain, rest sourced from reference TRBV13 and TRBJ2-5, is AAGVIQSPRHLIKEKRETATLKCYPIPRHDTVYWYQQGPGQDPQFLISFYEKMQSDKGSIPDRFSAQQFSDYHSELNMSSLELGDSALYFCASSFPGFETQYFGPGTRLLVL.

In nucleotides, the CDR3 is TGTGCCAGCAGCTCGACAGCCTCCTATAATTCACCCCTCCACTTT. It yields the protein CASSSTASYNSPLHF. V gene TRBV11-2 combines with J gene TRBJ1-6; a weak D match, TRBD1 (5 bases). Germline V gene data show CDR1 as SGHAT and CDR2 as FQNNGV. V lost 4 bases to trimming and J lost 0 bases, with 7 bases between them. This CDR3 has 15 residues.

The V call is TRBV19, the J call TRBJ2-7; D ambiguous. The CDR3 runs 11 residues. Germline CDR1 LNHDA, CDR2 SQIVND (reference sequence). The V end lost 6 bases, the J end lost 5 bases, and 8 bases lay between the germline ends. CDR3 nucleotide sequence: TGTGCCAGTAGGCGTGGTGACGAGCAGTACTTC. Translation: CASRRGDEQYF. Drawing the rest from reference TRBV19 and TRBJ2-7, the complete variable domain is DGGITQSPKYLFRKEGQNVTLSCEQNLNHDAMYWYRQDPGQGLRLIYYSQIVNDFQKGDIAEGYSVSREKKESFPLTVTSAQKNPTAFYLCASRRGDEQYFGPGTRLTVT.